One sample yielded the 2 T cell receptor beta chains listed below, sequenced in a study of T cells in Graves' hyperthyroidism and ophthalmopathy. Amplification yielded TCR beta CDR3 regions, with RNA transcripts as the source. TCR CDR3 regions were first amplified by RT-PCR with HTBI primers. TCRdb reanalysed the multiplex PCR reads using MiXCR and keeps one entry per CDR3 protein. The sample records almost 500,000 distinct CDR3 sequences, roughly 23% being singletons. Sample: blood. Receptors were obtained from a woman between 65 and 79 years old with Graves' ophthalmopathy.

As regards this clonotype: This sequence may be a read error, since a much larger clone differs from it by one base. The CDR3 reads CATSGRRGEVSNEQFF. The CDR3 region has the DNA TGTGCCACCAGCGGGAGACGTGGGGAGGTAAGCAATGAGCAGTTCTTC. J is TRBJ2-1 and V is TRBV15; D might be TRBD2 (6 bases). CDR1 LNHNV and CDR2 YYDKDF come from the germline V gene (reference sequence). The CDR3 runs to 16 residues. V was pared by 5 bases and J by 6 bases, with 20 bases between.

This clonotype was seen more than once but under ten times. The chain couples TRBV7-9 to TRBJ2-3; TRBD2 agrees at 8 bases. This CDR3 comprises 14 residues. Trimming at V came to 3 bases and at J to 4 bases, leaving 3 bases not matched to a gene. Germline V gene sequence: CDR1 SEHNR, CDR2 FQNEAQ (reference sequence). CDR3 coding DNA: TGTGCCAGCAGCTTTAGCGGGGTTGCAGATACGCAGTATTTT. Translated: CASSFSGVADTQYF.